The T cell receptor beta chain under discussion was sequenced for a study of human T cells and chemical hapten exposure. V was shortened by 3 bases and J by 1 base, with 4 bases between the two germline ends. This CDR3 comprises 13 residues. This clonotype was picked up a small number of times. The library put unique molecular identifiers onto individual cDNA molecules. TCRdb itself ran the reads through MiXCR, one entry per CDR3 protein. The sample shows around 120,000 distinct CDR3 sequences, around 9% of them seen only once. It was from unfractionated whole blood that total RNA was extracted. The J gene is TRBJ1-5, the V gene TRBV12-3 or TRBV12-4, with D hard to call. Sequenced sample: whole blood. This clonotype was sampled from a human donor in good health. Some clones in this sample may be carry-over from other donors' samples. CDR3 sequence (DNA): TGTGCCAGCAGTTTGTGGAGCAATCAGCCCCAGCATTTT. Its protein product is CASSLWSNQPQHF.